A selection of T cell receptor beta chains follows, all from one sample in a study of early T cells in non-severe SARS-CoV-2 infection. TCRdb re-derived calls from the 5' RACE reads in MiXCR, one entry per CDR3 protein. The sample includes over 25,000 distinct CDR3 sequences, roughly 5.6% of them seen just once. The sample was whole blood. The source is an adult who was a healthcare worker with PCR-confirmed SARS-CoV-2 infection or an uninfected control (not recorded which). Both conserved end residues are part of each CDR3. A D gene is named only where the DNA matches it firmly. Clone size is shown for a subset of rows, as once, few, many or a class of expanded clone.

clone_size j_call v_call d_call cdr3_aa cdr3_nt
NA TRBJ2-1 TRBV30 TRBD2 CAWSGTSGQYNEQFF TGTGCCTGGAGCGGGACTAGCGGACAATACAATGAGCAGTTCTTC
few TRBJ2-1 TRBV11-2 TRBD1 CASSWDRGNEQFF TGTGCCAGCAGCTGGGACAGAGGCAATGAGCAGTTCTTC
many TRBJ2-1 TRBV7-6 TRBD2 CASSLSAGVSEQFF TGTGCCAGCAGCTTATCCGCGGGAGTAAGTGAGCAGTTCTTC
few TRBJ1-2 TRBV10-3 NA CAISEGPGSGYTF TGTGCCATCAGTGAGGGCCCAGGGTCGGGCTACACCTTC
many TRBJ2-3 TRBV12-5 NA CASGLVPLKVLRPDTQYF TGTGCTAGTGGTTTGGTACCGTTGAAGGTCTTGAGGCCTGATACGCAGTATTTT
many TRBJ1-3 TRBV30 TRBD1 CAWSSGGGGNTIYF TGTGCCTGGAGTTCAGGGGGCGGCGGAAACACCATATATTTT
few TRBJ2-1 TRBV11-2 NA CASSGLEQFF TGTGCCAGCAGCGGACTAGAGCAGTTCTTC
few TRBJ2-1 TRBV2 NA CASSDLSLVEQFF TGTGCCAGCAGTGACCTCTCCTTAGTGGAGCAGTTCTTC
many TRBJ1-4 TRBV28 NA CASTTRANEKLFF TGTGCCAGCACCACCCGGGCCAATGAAAAACTGTTTTTT
NA TRBJ2-7 TRBV30 NA CAWSVRDGYEQYF TGTGCCTGGAGTGTAAGGGACGGCTACGAGCAGTACTTC
many TRBJ2-1 TRBV2 TRBD2 CASSEGGLAGINEQFF TGTGCCAGCAGTGAAGGGGGACTAGCGGGGATAAATGAGCAGTTCTTC
few TRBJ2-3 TRBV4-1 NA CASSQEEGSTDTQYF TGCGCCAGCAGCCAAGAGGAGGGGAGCACAGATACGCAGTATTTT
many TRBJ2-1 TRBV5-1 TRBD1 CASSPPQGARNEQFF TGCGCCAGCAGTCCACCACAGGGGGCACGTAATGAGCAGTTCTTC
many TRBJ1-5 TRBV29-1 NA CSVEAAQAQHF TGCAGCGTTGAAGCGGCCCAGGCCCAGCATTTT
many TRBJ2-5 TRBV28 TRBD1 CASSPRDSLKTQYF TGTGCCAGCAGTCCAAGGGACAGTCTAAAGACCCAGTACTTC
many TRBJ1-2 TRBV19 NA CASSFGISTNYGYTF TGTGCCAGTAGTTTCGGTATCTCAACTAACTATGGCTACACCTTC
few TRBJ2-1 TRBV5-1 TRBD1 CASSPRQGKEQFF TGCGCCAGCAGCCCTCGACAGGGAAAGGAGCAGTTCTTC
many TRBJ2-5 TRBV6-6 TRBD2 CASSYWAGVKETQYF TGTGCCAGCAGTTACTGGGCGGGAGTAAAAGAGACCCAGTACTTC
many TRBJ2-5 TRBV5-5 NA CASSFGVSQETQYF TGTGCCAGCAGCTTCGGGGTCTCACAAGAGACCCAGTACTTC
many TRBJ2-1 TRBV7-9 NA CASSSDSYNEQFF TGTGCCAGCAGCTCCGACTCATACAATGAGCAGTTCTTC
few TRBJ1-2 TRBV29-1 NA CSVDRLNYGYTF TGCAGCGTTGACCGGCTTAACTATGGCTACACCTTC
NA TRBJ2-7 TRBV5-1 TRBD1 CASSPFRDRRYEQYF TGCGCCAGCAGCCCGTTCCGGGACAGAAGATACGAGCAGTACTTC
many TRBJ1-5 TRBV6-2/TRBV6-3 TRBD1 CATSGTGGQPQHF TGTGCCACCTCCGGGACAGGGGGACAGCCCCAGCATTTT
few TRBJ1-4 TRBV2 NA CASSEMGRTNEKLFF TGTGCCAGCAGTGAAATGGGGAGGACTAATGAAAAACTGTTTTTT
medium-sized TRBJ2-7 TRBV10-1 NA CATPINQSGVLSKYEQYF TGCGCCACTCCCATAAATCAGTCAGGGGTCCTTTCAAAGTACGAGCAGTACTTC
few TRBJ2-5 TRBV11-2 NA CASSSTGDTGIQETQYF TGTGCCAGCAGCTCGACGGGGGACACAGGGATCCAAGAGACCCAGTACTTC
many TRBJ2-3 TRBV6-5 NA CASSRETRTDTQYF TGTGCCAGCAGTAGGGAGACACGCACAGATACGCAGTATTTT
medium-sized TRBJ2-3 TRBV7-2 TRBD2 CASSMSGGNTDTQYF TGTGCCAGCAGCATGAGCGGGGGGAACACAGATACGCAGTATTTT